This T cell receptor beta chain appears in the sequencing data of a study of cytomegalovirus exposure and HLA in healthy donors. This cohort consisted of healthy bone marrow donors. The CDR3 has 16 amino acids. From germline, CDR1 is SGDLS and CDR2 YYNGEE. V gave up 4 bases and J gave up 3 bases, with 19 bases separating them. About this clone: Antigen: not known.

Broader study findings: Earlier analysis looked at TCR beta V segments, and most were productive about 87% or about 30% of the time.

The PCR contained 60 Vbeta and 13 Jbeta primers. The repertoire was sequenced with immunoSEQ multiplex PCR; TCRdb's copy has only in-frame clones and lacks some. The sample carries some 150,000 clones, under 75% recorded once. This sequence joins TRBV9 and TRBJ2-5, with D tentatively TRBD1 (5 bases). The sequencing input was PBMCs. The receptor's source is a woman aged 40 to 55 in good health and CMV-seronegative. In nucleotides, the CDR3 is TGTGCCAGCAGCCCCTCTGACTTGGGGCCCGAAGAGACCCAGTACTTC. This gives the protein CASSPSDLGPEETQYF. The full variable domain, completed using reference TRBV9 and TRBJ2-5, is DSGVTQTPKHLITATGQRVTLRCSPRSGDLSVYWYQQSLDQGLQFLIQYYNGEERAKGNILERFSAQQFPDLHSELNLSSLELGDSALYFCASSPSDLGPEETQYFGPGTRLLVL.